This T cell receptor (beta chain) was obtained from a study of T cell responses to AZD1222 COVID-19 vaccine. Generated by immunoSEQ multiplex PCR, the TCRdb table keeps only in-frame clones and is missing some. The sample has about 99,000 clones; approximately 90% are singletons. Study results and caveats: Increases in Spike-specific TCR breadth and depth were seen after two AZD1222 doses. Spike as a whole was targeted by vaccine-associated CD4 TCRs, dominant at 160-218 and 743-854.

CDR1 KGHDR and CDR2 SFDVKD come from the germline V gene. With 3 bases clipped from V and 7 bases from J, the junction kept 10 bases outside the gene matches. The CDR3 spans 16 residues. Comments on this clone: Its antigen is unidentified.

The TCR was taken from an adult in good health. The chain links TRBV24-1 to TRBJ2-1; 8 nucleotides agree with TRBD1. This sample comprised peripheral blood, obtained on day 0 of AZD1222 vaccination. The CDR3: CATSDARTGKLNEQFF. As DNA, the CDR3 is TGTGCCACCAGTGATGCTCGGACAGGGAAGCTGAATGAGCAGTTCTTC.